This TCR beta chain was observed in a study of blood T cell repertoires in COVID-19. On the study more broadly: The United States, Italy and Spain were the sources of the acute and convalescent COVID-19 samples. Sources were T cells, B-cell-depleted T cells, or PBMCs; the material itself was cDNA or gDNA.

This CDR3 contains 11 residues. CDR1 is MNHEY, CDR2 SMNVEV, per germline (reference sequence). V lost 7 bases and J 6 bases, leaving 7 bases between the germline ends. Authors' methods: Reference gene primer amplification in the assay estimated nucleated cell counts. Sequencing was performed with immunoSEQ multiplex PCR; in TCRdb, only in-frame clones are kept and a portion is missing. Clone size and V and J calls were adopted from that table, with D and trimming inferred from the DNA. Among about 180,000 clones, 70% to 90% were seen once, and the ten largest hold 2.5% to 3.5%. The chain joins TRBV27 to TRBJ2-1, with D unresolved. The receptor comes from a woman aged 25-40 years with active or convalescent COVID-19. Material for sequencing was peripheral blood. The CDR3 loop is CASTWANEQFF. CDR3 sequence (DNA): TGTGCCAGCACCTGGGCCAATGAGCAGTTCTTC.